Given below is one T cell receptor (beta chain) in context. Its target is not known. CDR3 length: 14 amino acids. In germline, CDR1 is SGDLS, CDR2 YYNGEE. V shed 4 bases, J shed 2 bases, and the junction held 3 bases outside the gene matches. Nominally healthy donors were sampled, though unrecorded immune exposures were likely. The PCR had 60 Vbeta and 13 Jbeta primers. Profiling relied on immunoSEQ multiplex PCR, and the TCRdb table lists in-frame clones only, not all of them. In the table there are about 190,000 clones, around 82% of which are singletons. The sample is drawn from a study of cytomegalovirus exposure and HLA in healthy donors. Broader study findings: A prior analysis recorded that most TCR beta V segments were productive about 87% or about 30% of the time.

The clonotype was recovered from a man between 18 and 29 years old in good health and CMV-seronegative. What was sequenced was PBMCs. The chain recombines TRBV9 with TRBJ2-7; 10 bases are shared with TRBD1. CDR3 sequence reads: CASSRQGAPYEQYF. In nucleotides, the CDR3 is TGTGCCAGCAGCAGACAGGGGGCCCCCTACGAGCAGTACTTC.